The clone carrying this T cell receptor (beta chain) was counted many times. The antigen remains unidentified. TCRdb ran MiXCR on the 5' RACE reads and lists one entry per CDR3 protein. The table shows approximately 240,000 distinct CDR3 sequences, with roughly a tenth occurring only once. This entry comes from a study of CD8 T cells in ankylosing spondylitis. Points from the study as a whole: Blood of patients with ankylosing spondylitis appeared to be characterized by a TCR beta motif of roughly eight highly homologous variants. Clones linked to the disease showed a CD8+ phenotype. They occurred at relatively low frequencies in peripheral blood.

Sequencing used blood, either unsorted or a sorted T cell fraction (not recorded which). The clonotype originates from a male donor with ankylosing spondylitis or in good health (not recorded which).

In nucleotides, the CDR3 is TGTGCCAGCACTCGATCGGTTGGACCAAATGAAAAACTGTTTTTT. Translation: CASTRSVGPNEKLFF. The V and J genes are TRBV25-1 and TRBJ1-4; the D is unclear. Trimming removed 7 bases at V and 5 bases at J, with 17 bases between. The CDR3 consists of 15 residues. CDR1 is MGHDK and CDR2 is SYGVNS in the germline V gene.